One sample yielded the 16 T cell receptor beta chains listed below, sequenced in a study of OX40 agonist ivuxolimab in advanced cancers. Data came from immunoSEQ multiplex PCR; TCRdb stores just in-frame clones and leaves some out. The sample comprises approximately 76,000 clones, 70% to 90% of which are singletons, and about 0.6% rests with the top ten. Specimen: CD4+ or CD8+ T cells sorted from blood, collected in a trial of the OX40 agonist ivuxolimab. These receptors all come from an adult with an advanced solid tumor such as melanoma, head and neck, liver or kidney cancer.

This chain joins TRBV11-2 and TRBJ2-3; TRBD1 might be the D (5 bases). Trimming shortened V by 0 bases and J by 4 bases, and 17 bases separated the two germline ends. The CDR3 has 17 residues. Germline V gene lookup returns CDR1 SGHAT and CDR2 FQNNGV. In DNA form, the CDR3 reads TGTGCCAGCAGCTTAGAATTCCCAGGGTCGTTCCCAGATACGCAGTATTTT. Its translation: CASSLEFPGSFPDTQYF.

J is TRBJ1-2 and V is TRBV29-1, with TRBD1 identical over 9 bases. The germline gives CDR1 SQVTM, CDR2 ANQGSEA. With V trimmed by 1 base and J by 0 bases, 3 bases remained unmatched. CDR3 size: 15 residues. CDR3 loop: CSVEGTGEANYGYTF. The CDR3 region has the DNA TGCAGCGTTGAAGGGACAGGGGAAGCTAACTATGGCTACACCTTC.

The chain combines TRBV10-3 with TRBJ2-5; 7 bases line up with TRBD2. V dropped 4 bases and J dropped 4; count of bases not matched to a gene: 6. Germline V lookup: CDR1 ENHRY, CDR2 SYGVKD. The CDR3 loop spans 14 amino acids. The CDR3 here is CAISVSGGGETQYF. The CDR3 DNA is TGTGCCATCAGTGTATCGGGGGGAGGAGAGACCCAGTACTTC.

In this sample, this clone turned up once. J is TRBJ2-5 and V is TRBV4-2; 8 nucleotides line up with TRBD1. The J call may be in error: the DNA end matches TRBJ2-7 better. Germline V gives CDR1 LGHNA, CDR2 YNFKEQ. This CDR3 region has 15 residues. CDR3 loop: CASSQDGQGAYEQYF. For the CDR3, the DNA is TGTGCCAGCAGCCAAGATGGACAGGGAGCCTACGAGCAGTACTTC.

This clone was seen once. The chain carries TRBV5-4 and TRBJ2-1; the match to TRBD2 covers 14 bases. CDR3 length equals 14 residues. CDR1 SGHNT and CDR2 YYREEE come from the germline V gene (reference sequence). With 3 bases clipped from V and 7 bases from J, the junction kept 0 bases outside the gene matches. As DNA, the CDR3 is TGTGCCAGCAGCTGGACTAGCGGGGGGAATGAGCAGTTCTTC. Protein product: CASSWTSGGNEQFF.

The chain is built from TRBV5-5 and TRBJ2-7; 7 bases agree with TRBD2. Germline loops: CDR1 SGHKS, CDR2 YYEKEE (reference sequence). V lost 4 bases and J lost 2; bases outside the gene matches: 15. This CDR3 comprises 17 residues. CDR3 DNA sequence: TGTGCCAGCAGCCTGGAGTTCTGGGGCGGGGGAACCTACGAGCAGTACTTC. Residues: CASSLEFWGGGTYEQYF.

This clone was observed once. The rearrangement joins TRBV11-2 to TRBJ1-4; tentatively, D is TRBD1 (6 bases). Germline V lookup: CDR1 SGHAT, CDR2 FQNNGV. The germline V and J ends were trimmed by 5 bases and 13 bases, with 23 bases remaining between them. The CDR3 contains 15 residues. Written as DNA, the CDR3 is TGTGCCAGCAGCGGAGGGCTAGGGACACCAAGGGCACTGTTTTTT. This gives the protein CASSGGLGTPRALFF. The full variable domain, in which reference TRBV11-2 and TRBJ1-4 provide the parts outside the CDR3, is EAGVAQSPRYKIIEKRQSVAFWCNPISGHATLYWYQQILGQGPKLLIQFQNNGVVDDSQLPKDRFSAERLKGVDSTLKIQPAKLEDSAVYLCASSGGLGTPRALFFGSGTQLSVL.

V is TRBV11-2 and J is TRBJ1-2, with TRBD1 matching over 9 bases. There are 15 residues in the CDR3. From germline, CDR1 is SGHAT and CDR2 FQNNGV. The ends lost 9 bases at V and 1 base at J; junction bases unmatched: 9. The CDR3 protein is CASALGDRVNYGYTF. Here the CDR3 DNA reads TGTGCCAGTGCCCTGGGGGACAGGGTTAACTATGGCTACACCTTC.

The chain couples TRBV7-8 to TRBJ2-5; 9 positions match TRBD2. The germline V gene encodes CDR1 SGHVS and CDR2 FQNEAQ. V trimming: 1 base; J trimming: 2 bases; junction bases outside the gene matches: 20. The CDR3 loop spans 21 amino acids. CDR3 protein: CASSLVSFRSGGTVGQETQYF. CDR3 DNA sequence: TGTGCCAGCAGCTTAGTTTCGTTTAGGAGCGGGGGGACTGTGGGGCAAGAGACCCAGTACTTC.

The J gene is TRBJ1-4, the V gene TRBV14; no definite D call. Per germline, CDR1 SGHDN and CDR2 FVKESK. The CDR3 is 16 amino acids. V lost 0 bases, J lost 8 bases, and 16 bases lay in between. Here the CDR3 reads CASSQDRTTFGEKLFF. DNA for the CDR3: TGTGCCAGCAGCCAAGATCGGACGACCTTCGGGGAAAAACTGTTTTTT.

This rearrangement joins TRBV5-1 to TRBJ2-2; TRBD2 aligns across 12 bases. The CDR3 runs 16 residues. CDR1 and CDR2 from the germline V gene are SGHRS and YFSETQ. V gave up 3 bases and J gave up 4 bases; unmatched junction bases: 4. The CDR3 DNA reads TGCGCCAGCAGCTCTAGCGGGGGGGATGGCACCGGGGAGCTGTTTTTT. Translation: CASSSSGGDGTGELFF. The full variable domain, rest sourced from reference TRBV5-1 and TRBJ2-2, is KAGVTQTPRYLIKTRGQQVTLSCSPISGHRSVSWYQQTPGQGLQFLFEYFSETQRNKGNFPGRFSGRQFSNSRSEMNVSTLELGDSALYLCASSSSGGDGTGELFFGEGSRLTVL.

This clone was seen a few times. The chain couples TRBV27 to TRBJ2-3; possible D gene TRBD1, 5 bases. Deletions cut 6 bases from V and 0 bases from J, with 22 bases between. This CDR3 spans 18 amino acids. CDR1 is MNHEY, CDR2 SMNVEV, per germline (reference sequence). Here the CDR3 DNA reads TGTGCCAGCAGCCCGGACATCCGTAGCCAATCTAGCACAGATACGCAGTATTTT. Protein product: CASSPDIRSQSSTDTQYF.

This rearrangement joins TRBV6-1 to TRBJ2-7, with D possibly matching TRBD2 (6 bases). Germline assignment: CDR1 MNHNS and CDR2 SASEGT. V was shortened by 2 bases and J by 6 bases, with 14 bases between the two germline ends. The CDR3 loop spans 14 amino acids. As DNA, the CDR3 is TGTGCCAGCAGTGAAATGGGGCTAGCGAGCGAGCAGTACTTC. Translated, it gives CASSEMGLASEQYF.

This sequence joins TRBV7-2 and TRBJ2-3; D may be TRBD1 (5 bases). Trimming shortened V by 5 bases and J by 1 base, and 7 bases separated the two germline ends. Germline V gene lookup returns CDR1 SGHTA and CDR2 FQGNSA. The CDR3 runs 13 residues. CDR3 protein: CASSTRGTDTQYF. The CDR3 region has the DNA TGTGCCAGCAGCACCAGGGGCACAGATACGCAGTATTTT.

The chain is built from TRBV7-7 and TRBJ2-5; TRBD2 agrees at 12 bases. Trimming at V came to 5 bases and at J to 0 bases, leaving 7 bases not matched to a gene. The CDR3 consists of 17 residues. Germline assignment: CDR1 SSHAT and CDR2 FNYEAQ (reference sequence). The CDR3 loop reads CASSRIRLAGDQETQYF. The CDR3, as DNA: TGTGCCAGCAGCCGAATACGACTAGCGGGGGACCAAGAGACCCAGTACTTC.

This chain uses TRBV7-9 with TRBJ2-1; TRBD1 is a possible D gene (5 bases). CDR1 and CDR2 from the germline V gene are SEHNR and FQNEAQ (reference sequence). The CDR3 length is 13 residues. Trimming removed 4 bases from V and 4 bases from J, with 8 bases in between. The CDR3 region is CASSSRQYNEQFF. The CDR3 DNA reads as TGTGCCAGCAGCTCTCGACAGTACAATGAGCAGTTCTTC.